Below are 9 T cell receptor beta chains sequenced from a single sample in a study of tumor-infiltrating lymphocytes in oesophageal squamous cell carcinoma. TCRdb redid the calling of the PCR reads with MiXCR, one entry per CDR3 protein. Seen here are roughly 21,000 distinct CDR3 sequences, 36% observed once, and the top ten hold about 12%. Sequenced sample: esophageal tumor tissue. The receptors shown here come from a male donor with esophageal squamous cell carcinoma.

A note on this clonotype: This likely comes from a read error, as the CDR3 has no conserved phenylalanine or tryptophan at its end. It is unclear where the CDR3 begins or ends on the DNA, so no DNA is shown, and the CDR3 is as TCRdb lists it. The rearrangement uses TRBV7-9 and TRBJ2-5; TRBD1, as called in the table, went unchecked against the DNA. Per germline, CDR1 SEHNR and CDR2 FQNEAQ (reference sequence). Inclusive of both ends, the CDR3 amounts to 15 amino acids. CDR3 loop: CASGDSSGYGYTFGS.

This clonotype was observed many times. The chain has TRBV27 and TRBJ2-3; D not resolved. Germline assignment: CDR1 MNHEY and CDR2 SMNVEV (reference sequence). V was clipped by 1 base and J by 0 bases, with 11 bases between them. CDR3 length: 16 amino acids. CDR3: CASSLWESISTDTQYF. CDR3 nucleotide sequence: TGTGCCAGCAGTTTATGGGAAAGTATTAGCACAGATACGCAGTATTTT.

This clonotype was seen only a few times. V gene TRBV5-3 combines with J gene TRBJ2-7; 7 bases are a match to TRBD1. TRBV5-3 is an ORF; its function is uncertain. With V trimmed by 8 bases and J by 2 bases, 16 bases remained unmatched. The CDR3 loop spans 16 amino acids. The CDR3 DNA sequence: TGTGCCAGCTATCGAAGGGGGCTGGCCGCGGCCTACGAGCAGTACTTC. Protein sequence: CASYRRGLAAAYEQYF.

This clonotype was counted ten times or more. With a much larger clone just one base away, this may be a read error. CDR3: CASSSVTEYNEQYF. The CDR3 coding sequence is TGTGCCAGCAGTTCCGTGACGGAATACAATGAGCAGTACTTC. V gene TRBV6-1 combines with J gene TRBJ2-5; D gene uncertain. The V end was cut by 5 bases, the J end by 11 bases, with 21 bases between. This CDR3 contains 14 residues. Germline V gene lookup returns CDR1 MNHNS and CDR2 SASEGT.

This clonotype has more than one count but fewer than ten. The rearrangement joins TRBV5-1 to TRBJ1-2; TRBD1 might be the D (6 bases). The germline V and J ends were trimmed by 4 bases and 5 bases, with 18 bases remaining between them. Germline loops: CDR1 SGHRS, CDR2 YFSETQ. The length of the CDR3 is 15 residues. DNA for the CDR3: TGCGCCAGCAGCCCTGAGACAGGAAGTTTTTATGGCTACACCTTC. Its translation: CASSPETGSFYGYTF.

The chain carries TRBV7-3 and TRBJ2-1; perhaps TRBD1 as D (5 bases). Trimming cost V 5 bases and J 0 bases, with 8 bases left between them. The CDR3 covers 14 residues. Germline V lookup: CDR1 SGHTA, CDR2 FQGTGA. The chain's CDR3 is CASSRQSSYNEQFF. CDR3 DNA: TGTGCCAGCAGCCGACAGAGCTCCTACAATGAGCAGTTCTTC.

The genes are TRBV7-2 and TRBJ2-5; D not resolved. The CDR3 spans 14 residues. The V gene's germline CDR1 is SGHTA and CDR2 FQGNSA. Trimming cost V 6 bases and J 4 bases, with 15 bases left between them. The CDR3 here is CASRHRDWGETQYF. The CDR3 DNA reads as TGTGCCAGCAGACACCGAGATTGGGGAGAGACCCAGTACTTC.

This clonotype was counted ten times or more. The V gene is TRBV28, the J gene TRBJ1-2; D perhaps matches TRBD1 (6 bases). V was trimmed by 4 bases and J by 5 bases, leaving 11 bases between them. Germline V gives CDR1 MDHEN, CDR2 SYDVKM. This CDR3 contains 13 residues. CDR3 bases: TGTGCCAGCAGTTCAGGGGCGGAGTATGGCTACACCTTC. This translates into CASSSGAEYGYTF.

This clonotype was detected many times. CDR3: CASSSGPGPRVGYNEQYF. Written as DNA, the CDR3 is TGTGCCAGCAGCTCAGGACCGGGACCTAGGGTGGGCTACAATGAGCAGTACTTC. The chain carries TRBV11-2 and TRBJ2-7; D tentatively fits TRBD1 or TRBD2 (5 bases each). The CDR3 has 18 residues. Germline CDR1 SGHAT, CDR2 FQNNGV. Between the trimmed V and J ends, which lost 4 bases and 7 bases, there was a span of 29 bases.